This TCR beta chain was sequenced for a study of CD8 T cells in Susac syndrome. When the RNA was reverse transcribed, random hexamers were used with an input of roughly 0.5 to 1 ug. An immunoSEQ multiplex PCR generated amplified TCR beta CDR3 products spanning 54 Vbeta and 13 Jbeta. TCRdb reprocessed the immunoSEQ multiplex PCR reads with MiXCR, giving one entry per CDR3 protein. Of more than 150,000 distinct CDR3 sequences detected, approximately 93% appear once; the ten largest clones hold around 0.21%. The receptor was derived from a human donor with multiple sclerosis. Sample: CD8+ T cells from PBMCs.

CDR3 residues: CASSPGQSNNEQFF. The CDR3 bases are TGTGCCAGCAGCCCGGGACAGTCGAACAATGAGCAGTTCTTC. This chain connects TRBV5-6 to TRBJ2-1; 7 bases are a match to TRBD1. J was trimmed by 5 bases and V by 4 bases; bases with no gene match: 6. The CDR3 runs 14 residues. Germline V gene lookup returns CDR1 SGHDT and CDR2 YYEEEE. Full variable domain (missing parts from reference TRBV5-6 and TRBJ2-1): DAGVTQSPTHLIKTRGQQVTLRCSPKSGHDTVSWYQQALGQGPQFIFQYYEEEERQRGNFPDRFSGHQFPNYSSELNVNALLLGDSALYLCASSPGQSNNEQFFGPGTRLTVL.